The clone carrying this T cell receptor beta chain was counted once. Its target is unknown. V was trimmed by 7 bases and J by 0 bases, leaving 7 bases between them. The CDR3 consists of 12 residues. Germline values: CDR1 SQVTM, CDR2 ANQGSEA. The sample belongs to a study of T cell responses to AZD1222 COVID-19 vaccine. Data came from immunoSEQ multiplex PCR; TCRdb stores just in-frame clones and leaves some out. The sample has approximately 160,000 clones; approximately 94% are singletons. Study-wide points: None of the repertoires were sampled until the peak T cell response had passed. Clonal diversity was possibly underestimated, and white British individuals and females predominated among donors.

The V and J genes are TRBV29-1 and TRBJ2-1; maybe TRBD2 (6 bases). The clonotype comes from an adult who received the AZD1222 COVID-19 vaccine. This specimen was peripheral blood, taken 28 days after the second AZD1222 dose. CDR3 sequence (DNA): TGCAGCGCCGGGAGCTCCTACAATGAGCAGTTCTTC. Its translation: CSAGSSYNEQFF.